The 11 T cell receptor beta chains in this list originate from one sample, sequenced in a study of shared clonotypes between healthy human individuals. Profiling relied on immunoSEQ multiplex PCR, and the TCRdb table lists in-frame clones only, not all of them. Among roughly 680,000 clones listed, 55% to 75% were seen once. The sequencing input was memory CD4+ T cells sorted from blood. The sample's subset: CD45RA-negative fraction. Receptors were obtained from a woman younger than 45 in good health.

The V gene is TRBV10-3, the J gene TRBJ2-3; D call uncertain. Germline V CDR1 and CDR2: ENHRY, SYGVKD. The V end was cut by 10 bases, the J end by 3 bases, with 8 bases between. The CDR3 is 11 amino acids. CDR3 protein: CATGATDTQYF. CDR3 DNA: TGTGCCACAGGAGCTACAGATACGCAGTATTTT.

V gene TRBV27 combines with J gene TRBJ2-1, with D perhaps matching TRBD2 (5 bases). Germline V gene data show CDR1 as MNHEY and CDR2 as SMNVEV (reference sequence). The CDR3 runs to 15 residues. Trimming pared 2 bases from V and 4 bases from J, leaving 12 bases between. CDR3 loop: CASSLHLAPYNEQFF. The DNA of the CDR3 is TGTGCCAGCAGTTTACATCTAGCCCCGTACAATGAGCAGTTCTTC.

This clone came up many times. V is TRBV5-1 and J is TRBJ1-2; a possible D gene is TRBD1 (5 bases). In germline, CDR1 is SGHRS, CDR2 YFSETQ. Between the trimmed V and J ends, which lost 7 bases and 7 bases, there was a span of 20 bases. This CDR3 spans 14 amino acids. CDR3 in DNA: TGCGCCAGCCGGGGGTCTTTCGAGGCATCTGGCTACACCTTC. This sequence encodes CASRGSFEASGYTF.

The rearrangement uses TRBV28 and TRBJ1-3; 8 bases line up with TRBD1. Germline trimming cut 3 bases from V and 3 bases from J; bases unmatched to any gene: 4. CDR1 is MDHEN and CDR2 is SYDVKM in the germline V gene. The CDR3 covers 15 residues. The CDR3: CASSLLRGLGNTIYF. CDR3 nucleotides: TGTGCCAGCAGTTTGCTCAGGGGGCTTGGAAACACCATATATTTT. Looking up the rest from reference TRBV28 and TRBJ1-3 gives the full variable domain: DVKVTQSSRYLVKRTGEKVFLECVQDMDHENMFWYRQDPGLGLRLIYFSYDVKMKEKGDIPEGYSVSREKKERFSLILESASTNQTSMYLCASSLLRGLGNTIYFGEGSWLTVV.

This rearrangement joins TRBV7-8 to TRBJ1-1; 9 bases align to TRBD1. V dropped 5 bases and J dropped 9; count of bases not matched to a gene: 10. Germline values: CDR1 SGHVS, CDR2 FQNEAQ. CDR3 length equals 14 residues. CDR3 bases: TGTGCCAGCAGCCGGCAAAGGGACAGGGAAAAAGCTTTCTTT. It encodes CASSRQRDREKAFF.

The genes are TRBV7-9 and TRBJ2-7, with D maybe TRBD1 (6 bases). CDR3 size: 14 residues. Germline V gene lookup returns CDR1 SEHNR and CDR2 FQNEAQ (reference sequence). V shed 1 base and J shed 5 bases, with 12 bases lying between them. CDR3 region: CASSLEGTSHEQYF. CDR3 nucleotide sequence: TGTGCCAGCAGCTTAGAGGGGACAAGTCACGAGCAGTACTTC.

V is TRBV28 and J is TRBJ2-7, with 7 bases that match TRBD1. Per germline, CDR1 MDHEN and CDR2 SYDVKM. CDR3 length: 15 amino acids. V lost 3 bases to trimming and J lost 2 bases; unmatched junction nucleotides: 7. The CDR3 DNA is TGTGCCAGCAGTTTCGGGGCAGGGGGTACCTACGAGCAGTACTTC. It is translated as CASSFGAGGTYEQYF.

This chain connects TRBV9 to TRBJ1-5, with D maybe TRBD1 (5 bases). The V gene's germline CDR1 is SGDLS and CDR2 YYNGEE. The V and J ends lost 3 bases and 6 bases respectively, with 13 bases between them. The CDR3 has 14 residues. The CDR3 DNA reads TGTGCCAGCAGCGCTGGGGCGGCCAGTCAGCCCCAGCATTTT. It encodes CASSAGAASQPQHF.

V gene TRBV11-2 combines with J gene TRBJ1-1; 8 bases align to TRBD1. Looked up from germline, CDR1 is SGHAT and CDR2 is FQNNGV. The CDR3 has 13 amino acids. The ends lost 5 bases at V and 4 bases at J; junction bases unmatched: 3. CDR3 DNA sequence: TGTGCCAGCAGCAACGACAGGGGCACTGAAGCTTTCTTT. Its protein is CASSNDRGTEAFF.

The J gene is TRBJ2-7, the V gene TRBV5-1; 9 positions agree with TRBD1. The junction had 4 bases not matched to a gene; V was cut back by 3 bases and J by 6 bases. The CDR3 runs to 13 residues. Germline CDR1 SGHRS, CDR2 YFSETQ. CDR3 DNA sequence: TGCGCCAGCAGCTCGGGACAGGGAGGCGAGCAGTACTTC. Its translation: CASSSGQGGEQYF.

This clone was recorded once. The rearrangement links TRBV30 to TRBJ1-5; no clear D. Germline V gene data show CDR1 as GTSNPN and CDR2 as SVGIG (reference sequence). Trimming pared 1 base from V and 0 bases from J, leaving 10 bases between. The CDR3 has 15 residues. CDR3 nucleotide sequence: TGTGCCTGGAGTGCTAAAATGGCTAGCAATCAGCCCCAGCATTTT. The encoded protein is CAWSAKMASNQPQHF.